This is a list of T cell receptor beta chains from one sample in a study of CD8+ T cells in alopecia areata. TCRdb's table, derived via immunoSEQ multiplex PCR, lists solely in-frame clones and lacks some. The sample consists of 150,000 or so clones, around 87% of them appearing once. The source material was CD8+ T cells sorted from blood, sampled at week 0. The receptors were gathered from a human donor with alopecia areata. Each CDR3 is given with its conserved first and last residue. The D gene is left open where the match is weak. Clone size is stated in some rows and not others, as once, few, many or a class when expanded.

clone size: NA; D gene: NA; J gene: TRBJ2-1; V gene: TRBV5-4; CDR3 DNA: TGTGCCAGCAGCTTCCCCAGACAGACAGAAAACAATGAGCAGTTCTTC; CDR3 protein: CASSFPRQTENNEQFF
clone size: NA; D gene: TRBD1; J gene: TRBJ2-7; V gene: TRBV7-9; CDR3 DNA: TGTGCCAGCAGCCAGGGGACAGGGGGTCTAGGAGAGCAGTACTTC; CDR3 protein: CASSQGTGGLGEQYF
clone size: NA; D gene: TRBD2; J gene: TRBJ2-1; V gene: TRBV19; CDR3 DNA: TGTGCCAGTAGTACGAAACCGACTAGCGGAATTTATGAGCAGTTCTTC; CDR3 protein: CASSTKPTSGIYEQFF
clone size: NA; D gene: NA; J gene: TRBJ1-4; V gene: TRBV2; CDR3 DNA: TGTGCCAGCAGTGAAGATCTTAGGACAGCGCGACCTAAGACTAATGAAAAACTGTTTTTT; CDR3 protein: CASSEDLRTARPKTNEKLFF
clone size: NA; D gene: NA; J gene: TRBJ2-1; V gene: TRBV19; CDR3 DNA: TGTGCCAGTAGTATAGGGGACGAGAAACGGGTCTTC; CDR3 protein: CASSIGDEKRVF
clone size: NA; D gene: NA; J gene: TRBJ2-7; V gene: TRBV7-9; CDR3 DNA: TGTGCCAGCATCGATCAGGGATATGACGAGCAGTACTTC; CDR3 protein: CASIDQGYDEQYF
clone size: NA; D gene: TRBD2; J gene: TRBJ2-7; V gene: TRBV13; CDR3 DNA: TGTGCCAGCACCCAAACTCGGGGGGGCTACGAGCAGTACTTC; CDR3 protein: CASTQTRGGYEQYF
clone size: few; D gene: NA; J gene: TRBJ2-1; V gene: TRBV18; CDR3 DNA: TGTGCCAGCTCACCCCTGGACTACAATGAGCAGTTCTTC; CDR3 protein: CASSPLDYNEQFF
clone size: NA; D gene: NA; J gene: TRBJ1-1; V gene: TRBV4-1; CDR3 DNA: TGCGCCAGCAGCCAATTGCAGAACACTGAAGCTTTCTTT; CDR3 protein: CASSQLQNTEAFF
clone size: NA; D gene: NA; J gene: TRBJ2-5; V gene: TRBV5-4; CDR3 DNA: TGTGCCAGCAGCTTGATGGAGGAGACCCAGTACTTC; CDR3 protein: CASSLMEETQYF
clone size: NA; D gene: NA; J gene: TRBJ2-5; V gene: TRBV15; CDR3 DNA: TGTGCCACCAGCAGAGCATATGGCTGGAAAGAGACCCAGTACTTC; CDR3 protein: CATSRAYGWKETQYF
clone size: NA; D gene: NA; J gene: TRBJ1-2; V gene: TRBV6-5; CDR3 DNA: TGTGCCAGCAGTTACATGGGGGGTACTGGCTACACCTTC; CDR3 protein: CASSYMGGTGYTF
clone size: NA; D gene: NA; J gene: TRBJ2-2; V gene: TRBV2; CDR3 DNA: TGTGCCAGCAGTGAATACGGAGGGATCGGGGAGCTGTTTTTT; CDR3 protein: CASSEYGGIGELFF
clone size: NA; D gene: NA; J gene: TRBJ2-1; V gene: TRBV28; CDR3 DNA: TGTGCCAGCAGTTTTGCCGGATACAATGAGCAGTTCTTC; CDR3 protein: CASSFAGYNEQFF
clone size: NA; D gene: NA; J gene: TRBJ1-4; V gene: TRBV11-2; CDR3 DNA: TGTGCCAGCAGTCCCCTGGAGTCAACTAATGAAAAACTGTTTTTT; CDR3 protein: CASSPLESTNEKLFF
clone size: NA; D gene: NA; J gene: TRBJ2-5; V gene: TRBV5-4; CDR3 DNA: TGTGCCAGCAGCTTGGGGCAGTACCAAGAGACCCAGTACTTC; CDR3 protein: CASSLGQYQETQYF
clone size: once; D gene: NA; J gene: TRBJ2-1; V gene: TRBV30; CDR3 DNA: TGTGCCTGGAGTGTCTTGGAGCAGTTCTTC; CDR3 protein: CAWSVLEQFF
clone size: NA; D gene: NA; J gene: TRBJ2-2; V gene: TRBV29-1; CDR3 DNA: TGCAGCGTTGAAGATGTGAACACCGGGGAGCTGTTTTTT; CDR3 protein: CSVEDVNTGELFF
clone size: NA; D gene: NA; J gene: TRBJ2-1; V gene: TRBV7-8; CDR3 DNA: TGTGCCAGCATATCTTACAATGAGCAGTTCTTC; CDR3 protein: CASISYNEQFF
clone size: few; D gene: NA; J gene: TRBJ2-7; V gene: TRBV30; CDR3 DNA: TGTGCCTGGATAGGCCGGCAGGACTACGAGCAGTACTTC; CDR3 protein: CAWIGRQDYEQYF
clone size: NA; D gene: TRBD1; J gene: TRBJ2-7; V gene: TRBV29-1; CDR3 DNA: TGCAGCGTTGCTGACAGGGATCTTACCTACGAGCAGTACTTC; CDR3 protein: CSVADRDLTYEQYF
clone size: few; D gene: NA; J gene: TRBJ2-7; V gene: TRBV9; CDR3 DNA: TGTGCCAGCAGCGTAGGTGGGAGCTCCTACGAGCAGTACTTC; CDR3 protein: CASSVGGSSYEQYF
clone size: once; D gene: NA; J gene: TRBJ2-7; V gene: TRBV27; CDR3 DNA: TGTGCCAGTGGACGACCTTACGAGCAGTACTTC; CDR3 protein: CASGRPYEQYF
clone size: few; D gene: NA; J gene: TRBJ2-5; V gene: TRBV11-2; CDR3 DNA: TGTGCCAGCAGCTTAGCTTTGGAGACCCAGTACTTC; CDR3 protein: CASSLALETQYF
clone size: NA; D gene: NA; J gene: TRBJ2-1; V gene: TRBV28; CDR3 DNA: TGTGCCAGCCATAGGGGCAATGAGCAGTTCTTC; CDR3 protein: CASHRGNEQFF
clone size: NA; D gene: NA; J gene: TRBJ1-1; V gene: TRBV29-1; CDR3 DNA: TGCAGTGTCCGGCCGGCAAGCACTGAAGCTTTCTTT; CDR3 protein: CSVRPASTEAFF
clone size: NA; D gene: NA; J gene: TRBJ1-1; V gene: TRBV11-2; CDR3 DNA: TGTGCCAGCAGCTTACCTCTTACGGGACTAGGGGCTTTCTTT; CDR3 protein: CASSLPLTGLGAFF
clone size: NA; D gene: NA; J gene: TRBJ2-5; V gene: TRBV7-3; CDR3 DNA: TGTGCCAGCAGCGGTGGCGTCGTTGGGCAGGGACTCCAAGAGACCCAGTACTTC; CDR3 protein: CASSGGVVGQGLQETQYF
clone size: NA; D gene: NA; J gene: TRBJ2-1; V gene: TRBV25-1; CDR3 DNA: TGTGCCAGCAGTGAATATATTCAGCACCTCTACAATGAGCAGTTCTTC; CDR3 protein: CASSEYIQHLYNEQFF
clone size: few; D gene: NA; J gene: TRBJ2-3; V gene: TRBV27; CDR3 DNA: TGTGCCAGCAGTTCCGACAGGACAGATACGCAGTATTTT; CDR3 protein: CASSSDRTDTQYF
clone size: NA; D gene: NA; J gene: TRBJ2-1; V gene: TRBV27; CDR3 DNA: TGTGCCAGCAGTTTAAACAATGAGCAGTTCTTC; CDR3 protein: CASSLNNEQFF
clone size: NA; D gene: NA; J gene: TRBJ1-6; V gene: TRBV27; CDR3 DNA: TGTGCCAGCAGCAATGGGGGGGGATGGTCACCCCTCCACTTT; CDR3 protein: CASSNGGGWSPLHF
clone size: NA; D gene: NA; J gene: TRBJ2-7; V gene: TRBV27; CDR3 DNA: TGTGCCAGCAGTTTTTCTCAGAGCTACGAGCAGTACTTC; CDR3 protein: CASSFSQSYEQYF
clone size: few; D gene: NA; J gene: TRBJ2-1; V gene: TRBV10-3; CDR3 DNA: TGTGCCATCAGTGAGCGACTCCGCGACAACAATGAGCAGTTCTTC; CDR3 protein: CAISERLRDNNEQFF
clone size: NA; D gene: NA; J gene: TRBJ1-6; V gene: TRBV5-6; CDR3 DNA: TGTGCCAGCAGCTTGAGGAGACTTCAGCGCCCACCCCTCCACTTT; CDR3 protein: CASSLRRLQRPPLHF
clone size: NA; D gene: NA; J gene: TRBJ1-1; V gene: TRBV4-1; CDR3 DNA: TGCGCCAGCAGCCAAGTCGGGGCCACTGAAGCTTTCTTT; CDR3 protein: CASSQVGATEAFF
clone size: NA; D gene: TRBD2; J gene: TRBJ2-7; V gene: TRBV27; CDR3 DNA: TGTGCCAGCAGTCCTCTTCTAGCGGGAGGGCCCTACGAGCAGTACTTC; CDR3 protein: CASSPLLAGGPYEQYF
clone size: NA; D gene: TRBD1; J gene: TRBJ1-2; V gene: TRBV29-1; CDR3 DNA: TGCAGCGTTGAAGATCTGTTGGCCTACAGGGGCTATGGCTACACCTTC; CDR3 protein: CSVEDLLAYRGYGYTF
clone size: once; D gene: TRBD2; J gene: TRBJ2-1; V gene: TRBV7-9; CDR3 DNA: TGTGCCAGCAGCCCCAAACTAGCGTTATCCTACAATGAGCAGTTCTTC; CDR3 protein: CASSPKLALSYNEQFF
clone size: NA; D gene: NA; J gene: TRBJ2-7; V gene: TRBV7-9; CDR3 DNA: TGTGCCAGCAGCGTTACAGGGTTGGAGGCCTACGAGCAGTACTTC; CDR3 protein: CASSVTGLEAYEQYF
clone size: few; D gene: NA; J gene: TRBJ1-5; V gene: TRBV5-5; CDR3 DNA: TGTGCCAGCAGCTTGGGGACATCTAATCAGCCCCAGCATTTT; CDR3 protein: CASSLGTSNQPQHF
clone size: few; D gene: TRBD1; J gene: TRBJ2-7; V gene: TRBV11-2; CDR3 DNA: TGTGCCAGCAGCCATTCGGCGGGACAGGCCTACGAGCAGTACTTC; CDR3 protein: CASSHSAGQAYEQYF